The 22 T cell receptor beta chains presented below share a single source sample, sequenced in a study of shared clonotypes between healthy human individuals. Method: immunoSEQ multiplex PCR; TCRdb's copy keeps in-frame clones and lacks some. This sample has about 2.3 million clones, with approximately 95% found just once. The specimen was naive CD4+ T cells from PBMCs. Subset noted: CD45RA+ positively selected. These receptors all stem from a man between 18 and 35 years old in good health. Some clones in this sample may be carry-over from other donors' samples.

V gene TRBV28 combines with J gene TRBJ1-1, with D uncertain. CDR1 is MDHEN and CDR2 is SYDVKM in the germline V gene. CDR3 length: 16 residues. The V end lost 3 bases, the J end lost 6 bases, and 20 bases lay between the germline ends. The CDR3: CASSFLRKEAVPEAFF. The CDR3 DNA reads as TGTGCCAGCAGTTTTCTCAGGAAAGAGGCTGTACCTGAAGCTTTCTTT.

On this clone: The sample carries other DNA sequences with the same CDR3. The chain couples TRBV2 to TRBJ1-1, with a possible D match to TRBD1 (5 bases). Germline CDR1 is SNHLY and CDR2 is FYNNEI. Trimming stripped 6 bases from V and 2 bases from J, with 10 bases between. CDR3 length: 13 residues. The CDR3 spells CASSADRNTEAFF. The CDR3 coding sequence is TGTGCCAGCAGCGCCGACAGAAACACTGAAGCTTTCTTT.

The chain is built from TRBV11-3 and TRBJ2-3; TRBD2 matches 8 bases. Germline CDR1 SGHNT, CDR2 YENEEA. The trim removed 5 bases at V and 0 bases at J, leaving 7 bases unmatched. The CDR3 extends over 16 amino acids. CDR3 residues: CASSLGLASSTDTQYF. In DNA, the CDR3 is TGTGCCAGCAGCCTCGGACTAGCATCTAGCACAGATACGCAGTATTTT.

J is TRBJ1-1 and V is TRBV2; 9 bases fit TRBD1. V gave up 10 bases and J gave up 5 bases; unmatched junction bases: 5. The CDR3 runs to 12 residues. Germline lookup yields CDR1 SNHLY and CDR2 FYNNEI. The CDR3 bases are TGTGCCACCGGACAGGGGCCGACTGAAGCTTTCTTT. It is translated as CATGQGPTEAFF.

CDR3 loop: CASSGRGSITLTDTQYF. The CDR3 nucleotides are TGTGCCAGCAGTGGGCGGGGGAGTATCACTCTCACAGATACGCAGTATTTT. V gene TRBV2 combines with J gene TRBJ2-3, with TRBD2 matching over 7 bases. Per the germline V gene, CDR1 is SNHLY and CDR2 is FYNNEI. V gave up 4 bases and J gave up 2 bases; unmatched junction bases: 12. The CDR3 is made up of 17 amino acids.

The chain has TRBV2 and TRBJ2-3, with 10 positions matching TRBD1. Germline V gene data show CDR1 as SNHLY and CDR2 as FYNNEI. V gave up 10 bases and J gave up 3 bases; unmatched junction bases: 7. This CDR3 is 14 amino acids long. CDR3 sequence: CATRPDRGTDTQYF. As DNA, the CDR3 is TGTGCCACGCGTCCGGACAGGGGGACAGATACGCAGTATTTT.

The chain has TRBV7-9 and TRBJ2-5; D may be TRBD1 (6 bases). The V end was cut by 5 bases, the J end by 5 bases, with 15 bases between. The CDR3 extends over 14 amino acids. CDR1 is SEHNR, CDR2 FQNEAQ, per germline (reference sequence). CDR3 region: CASSQGTPGETQYF. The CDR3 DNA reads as TGTGCCAGCAGCCAAGGGACACCCGGGGAGACCCAGTACTTC. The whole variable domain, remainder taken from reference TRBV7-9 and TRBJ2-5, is DTGVSQNPRHKITKRGQNVTFRCDPISEHNRLYWYRQTLGQGPEFLTYFQNEAQLEKSRLLSDRFSAERPKGSFSTLEIQRTEQGDSAMYLCASSQGTPGETQYFGPGTRLLVL.

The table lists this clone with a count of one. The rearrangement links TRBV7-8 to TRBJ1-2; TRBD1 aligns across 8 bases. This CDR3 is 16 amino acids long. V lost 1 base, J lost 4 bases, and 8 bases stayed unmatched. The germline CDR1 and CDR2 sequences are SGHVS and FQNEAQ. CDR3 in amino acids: CASSLGATGESYGYTF. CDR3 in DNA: TGTGCCAGCAGCTTAGGTGCGACAGGGGAGAGCTATGGCTACACCTTC. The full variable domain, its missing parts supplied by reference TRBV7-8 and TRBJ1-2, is GAGVSQSPRYKVAKRGQDVALRCDPISGHVSLFWYQQALGQGPEFLTYFQNEAQLDKSGLPSDRFFAERPEGSVSTLKIQRTQQEDSAVYLCASSLGATGESYGYTFGSGTRLTVV.

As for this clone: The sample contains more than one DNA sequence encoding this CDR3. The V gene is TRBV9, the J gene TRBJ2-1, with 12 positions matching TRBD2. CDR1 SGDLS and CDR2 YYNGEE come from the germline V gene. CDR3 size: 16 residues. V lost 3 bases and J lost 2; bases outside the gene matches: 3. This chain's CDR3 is CASSALAGGPYNEQFF. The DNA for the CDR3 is TGTGCCAGCAGCGCCCTAGCGGGAGGGCCCTACAATGAGCAGTTCTTC.

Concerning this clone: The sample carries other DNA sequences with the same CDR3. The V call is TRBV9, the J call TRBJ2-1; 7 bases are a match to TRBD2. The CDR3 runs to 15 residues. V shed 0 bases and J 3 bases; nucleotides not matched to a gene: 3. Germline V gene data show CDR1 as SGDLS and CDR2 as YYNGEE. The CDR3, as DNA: TGTGCCAGCAGCGTAGGGGAGGGCCTCTACAATGAGCAGTTCTTC. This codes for CASSVGEGLYNEQFF.

The DNA for the CDR3 is TGTGCCAGCAGCGTAGAGGGACAGGGTGTTGGAGCTTTCTTT. Its protein product is CASSVEGQGVGAFF. V is TRBV9 and J is TRBJ1-1, with 9 nucleotides matching TRBD1. V lost 0 bases to trimming and J lost 10 bases; unmatched junction nucleotides: 7. The germline V gene encodes CDR1 SGDLS and CDR2 YYNGEE. The CDR3 contains 14 residues.

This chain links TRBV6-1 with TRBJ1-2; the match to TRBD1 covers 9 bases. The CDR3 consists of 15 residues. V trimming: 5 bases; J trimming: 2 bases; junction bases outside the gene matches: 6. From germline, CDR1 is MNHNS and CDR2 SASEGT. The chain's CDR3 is CASSSRDRANYGYTF. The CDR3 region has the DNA TGTGCCAGCAGTAGCAGGGACAGGGCCAACTATGGCTACACCTTC.

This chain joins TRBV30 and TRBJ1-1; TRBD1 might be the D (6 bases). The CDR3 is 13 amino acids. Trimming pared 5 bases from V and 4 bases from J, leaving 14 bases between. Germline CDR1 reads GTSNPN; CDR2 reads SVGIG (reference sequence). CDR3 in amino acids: CAWSPRGGTEAFF. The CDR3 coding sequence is TGTGCCTGGTCGCCGAGAGGGGGCACTGAAGCTTTCTTT.

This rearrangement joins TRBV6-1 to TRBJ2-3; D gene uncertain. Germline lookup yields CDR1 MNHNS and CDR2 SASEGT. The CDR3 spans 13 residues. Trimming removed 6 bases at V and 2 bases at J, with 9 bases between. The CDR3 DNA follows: TGTGCCAGCAGGACTTACCCCACAGATACGCAGTATTTT. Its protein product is CASRTYPTDTQYF.

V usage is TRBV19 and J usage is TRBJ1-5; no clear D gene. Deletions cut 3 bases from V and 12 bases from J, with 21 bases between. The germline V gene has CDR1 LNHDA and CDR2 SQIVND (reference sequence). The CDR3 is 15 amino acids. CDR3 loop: CASSILMNSWELQHF. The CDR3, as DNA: TGTGCCAGTAGTATTCTTATGAATTCGTGGGAGCTCCAGCATTTT.

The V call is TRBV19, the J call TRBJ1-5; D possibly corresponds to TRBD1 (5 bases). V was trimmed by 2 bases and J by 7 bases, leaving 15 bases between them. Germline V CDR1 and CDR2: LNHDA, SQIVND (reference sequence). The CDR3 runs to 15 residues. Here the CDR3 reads CASSIPSGGSQPQHF. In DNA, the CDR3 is TGTGCCAGTAGTATACCTTCGGGGGGAAGCCAGCCCCAGCATTTT.

The CDR3 region is CASSLQGAWFEAFF. The CDR3 DNA follows: TGTGCCAGCAGCCTTCAGGGGGCTTGGTTTGAAGCTTTCTTT. The chain links TRBV5-4 to TRBJ1-1, with 8 bases matching TRBD1. Germline V CDR1 and CDR2: SGHNT, YYREEE (reference sequence). The CDR3 has 14 residues. Unmatched junction bases numbered 9, after V lost 4 bases and J lost 7 bases.

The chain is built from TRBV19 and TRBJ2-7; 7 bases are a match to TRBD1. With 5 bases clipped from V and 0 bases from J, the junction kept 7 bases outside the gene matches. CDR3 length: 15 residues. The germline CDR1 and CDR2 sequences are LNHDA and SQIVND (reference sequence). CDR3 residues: CASSVMDRSSYEQYF. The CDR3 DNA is TGTGCCAGTAGTGTGATGGACAGGTCCTCCTACGAGCAGTACTTC.

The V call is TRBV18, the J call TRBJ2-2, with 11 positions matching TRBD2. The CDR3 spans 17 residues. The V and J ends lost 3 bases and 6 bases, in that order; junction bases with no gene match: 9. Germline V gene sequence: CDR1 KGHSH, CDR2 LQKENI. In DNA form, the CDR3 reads TGTGCCAGCTCACCGGATCCTAGCGGGAGGAAGGCCGGGGAGCTGTTTTTT. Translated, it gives CASSPDPSGRKAGELFF.

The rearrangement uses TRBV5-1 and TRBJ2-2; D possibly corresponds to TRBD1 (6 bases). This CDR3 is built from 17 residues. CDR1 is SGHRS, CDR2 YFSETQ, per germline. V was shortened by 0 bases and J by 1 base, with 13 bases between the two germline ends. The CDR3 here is CASSLAWQGMNTGELFF. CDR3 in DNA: TGCGCCAGCAGCTTGGCCTGGCAGGGGATGAACACCGGGGAGCTGTTTTTT.

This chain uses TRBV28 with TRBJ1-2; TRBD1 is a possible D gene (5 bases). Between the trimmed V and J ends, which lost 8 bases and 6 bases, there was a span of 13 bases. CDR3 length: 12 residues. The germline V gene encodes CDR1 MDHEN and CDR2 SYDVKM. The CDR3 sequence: CASSWGGNGYTF. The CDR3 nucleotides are TGTGCCAGCTCCTGGGGGGGGAATGGCTACACCTTC.

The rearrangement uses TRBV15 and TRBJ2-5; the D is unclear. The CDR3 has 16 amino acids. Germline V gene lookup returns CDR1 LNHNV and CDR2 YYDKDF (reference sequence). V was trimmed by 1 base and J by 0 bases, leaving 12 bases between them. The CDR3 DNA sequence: TGTGCCACCAGCAGAGGGGCTAAATCGTACCAAGAGACCCAGTACTTC. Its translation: CATSRGAKSYQETQYF.